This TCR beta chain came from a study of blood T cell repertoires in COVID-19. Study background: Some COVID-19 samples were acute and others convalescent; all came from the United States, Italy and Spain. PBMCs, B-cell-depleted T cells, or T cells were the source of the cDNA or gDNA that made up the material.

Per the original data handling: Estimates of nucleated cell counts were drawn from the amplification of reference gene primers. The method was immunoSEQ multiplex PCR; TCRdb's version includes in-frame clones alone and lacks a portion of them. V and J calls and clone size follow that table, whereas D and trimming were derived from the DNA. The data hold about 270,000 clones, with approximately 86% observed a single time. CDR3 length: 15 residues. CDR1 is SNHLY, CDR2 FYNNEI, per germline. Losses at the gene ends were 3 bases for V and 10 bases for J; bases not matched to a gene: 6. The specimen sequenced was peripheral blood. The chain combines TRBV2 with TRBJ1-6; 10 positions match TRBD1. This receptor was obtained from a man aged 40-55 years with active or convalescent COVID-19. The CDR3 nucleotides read TGTGCCAGCAGTGAGCGACAGGGGGCAGAGTCACCCCTCCACTTT. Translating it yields CASSERQGAESPLHF.